One and the same sample provided the 19 T cell receptor beta chains below, sequenced in a study of blood T cells in healthy people across ages. Primers used in a second PCR of about 7 to 11 cycles were a sample-barcoded 5' primer and a J-beta primer mix. A single record per CDR3 protein comes from TCRdb applying MiXCR to the 5' RACE reads. Among roughly 1,300,000 distinct CDR3 sequences listed, around 59% were seen once. The specimen sequenced was blood. The receptor set was obtained from a man aged 18 to 29 in good health.

The chain combines TRBV11-2 with TRBJ2-3; tentatively, D is TRBD2 (5 bases). CDR3 length: 14 amino acids. V was shortened by 4 bases and J by 4 bases, with 12 bases between the two germline ends. Germline V gene data show CDR1 as SGHAT and CDR2 as FQNNGV. CDR3 in amino acids: CASSSNAEADTQYF. The CDR3 DNA reads as TGTGCCAGCAGCTCGAATGCGGAGGCAGATACGCAGTATTTT.

This clonotype appeared once. The J gene is TRBJ2-3, the V gene TRBV11-2, with 13 bases identical to TRBD2. Germline CDR1 is SGHAT and CDR2 is FQNNGV. Losses at the gene ends were 5 bases for V and 3 bases for J; bases not matched to a gene: 5. This CDR3 comprises 16 residues. The CDR3 DNA reads as TGTGCCAGCAGCGGAGGGGGACTAGCGGGAACAGATACGCAGTATTTT. Amino acids: CASSGGGLAGTDTQYF.

This clonotype turned up a few times. The chain recombines TRBV7-9 with TRBJ2-4; the match to TRBD1 covers 9 bases. The last part of the DNA fits TRBJ2-7 better; the J call may be wrong. The CDR3 runs 16 residues. CDR1 and CDR2 from the germline V gene are SEHNR and FQNEAQ (reference sequence). CDR3 nucleotide sequence: TGTGCCAGCAGCTTAGGCGAGGGACAGGGTCAACACGAGCAGTACTTC. It yields the protein CASSLGEGQGQHEQYF.

V gene TRBV5-1 combines with J gene TRBJ2-1; D gene uncertain. The length of the CDR3 is 16 residues. From germline, CDR1 is SGHRS and CDR2 YFSETQ. Between the trimmed V and J ends, which lost 1 base and 7 bases, there was a span of 18 bases. The CDR3 sequence: CASSLYAGVGENEQFF. The CDR3 nucleotides read TGCGCCAGCAGCTTGTATGCTGGGGTTGGAGAGAATGAGCAGTTCTTC.

The sample holds one count of this clonotype. This chain joins TRBV20-1 and TRBJ2-6; D not resolved. This CDR3 comprises 14 residues. V was pared by 8 bases and J by 0 bases, with 11 bases between. Germline-derived CDR1 and CDR2 are DFQATT and SNEGSKA (reference sequence). This CDR3 is CSPSTASGANVLTF. CDR3 DNA sequence: TGCAGTCCCTCGACGGCCTCTGGGGCCAACGTCCTGACTTTC.

This chain links TRBV7-9 with TRBJ2-5; TRBD1 aligns across 9 bases. Germline V CDR1 and CDR2: SEHNR, FQNEAQ (reference sequence). The trim removed 3 bases at V and 4 bases at J, leaving 18 bases unmatched. This CDR3 has 19 residues. The CDR3 loop reads CASSLSPGQGDLRGETQYF. The CDR3 DNA reads as TGTGCCAGCAGCTTGAGTCCGGGACAGGGAGATTTGAGAGGAGAGACCCAGTACTTC. The full variable domain, its missing parts supplied by reference TRBV7-9 and TRBJ2-5, is DTGVSQNPRHKITKRGQNVTFRCDPISEHNRLYWYRQTLGQGPEFLTYFQNEAQLEKSRLLSDRFSAERPKGSFSTLEIQRTEQGDSAMYLCASSLSPGQGDLRGETQYFGPGTRLLVL.

The V call is TRBV13, the J call TRBJ2-1, with D hard to call. V was clipped by 5 bases and J by 2 bases, with 10 bases between them. Germline values: CDR1 PRHDT, CDR2 FYEKMQ (reference sequence). CDR3 length equals 14 residues. Here the CDR3 reads CASSPKGPYNEQFF. Here the CDR3 DNA reads TGTGCCAGCAGCCCTAAAGGACCCTACAATGAGCAGTTCTTC. The full variable domain, its missing parts supplied by reference TRBV13 and TRBJ2-1, is AAGVIQSPRHLIKEKRETATLKCYPIPRHDTVYWYQQGPGQDPQFLISFYEKMQSDKGSIPDRFSAQQFSDYHSELNMSSLELGDSALYFCASSPKGPYNEQFFGPGTRLTVL.

This rearrangement joins TRBV6-2 or TRBV6-3 to TRBJ2-5, with 10 bases aligning to TRBD1. Per germline, CDR1 MNHEY and CDR2 SVGEGT. The CDR3 totals 16 residues. With V trimmed by 4 bases and J by 4 bases, 9 bases remained unmatched. The CDR3 bases are TGTGCCAGCAGTTTGCCCGGGACAGGGGTCTTAGAGACCCAGTACTTC. It is translated as CASSLPGTGVLETQYF.

The count of this clonotype is one. The chain has TRBV21-1 and TRBJ2-7. TRBV21-1 is flagged as a pseudogene. There are 14 residues in the CDR3. As DNA, the CDR3 is TGTGCCAGCACCCCAGCCGACAGCTCCTACGAGCAGTACTTC. Amino acid sequence: CASTPADSSYEQYF.

The sample holds one count of this clonotype. This chain links TRBV20-1 with TRBJ2-7, with D maybe TRBD1 (5 bases). The J call is in doubt because the DNA end fits TRBJ2-5 better. The CDR3 is made up of 14 amino acids. Germline values: CDR1 DFQATT, CDR2 SNEGSKA (reference sequence). As DNA, the CDR3 is TGCAGTGCTAGAGATCCTAAGGGGATGGAGACCCAGTACTTC. Protein product: CSARDPKGMETQYF.

The chain links TRBV7-9 to TRBJ2-7; TRBD1 might be the D (6 bases). CDR1 and CDR2 (germline): SEHNR, FQNEAQ (reference sequence). CDR3 length equals 15 residues. Between the trimmed V and J ends, which lost 4 bases and 6 bases, there was a span of 19 bases. The CDR3 here is CASSSLAGTYSEQYF. The CDR3 bases are TGTGCCAGCAGCTCTTTGGCCGGGACATATAGCGAGCAGTACTTC. The full variable domain, its missing parts supplied by reference TRBV7-9 and TRBJ2-7, is DTGVSQNPRHKITKRGQNVTFRCDPISEHNRLYWYRQTLGQGPEFLTYFQNEAQLEKSRLLSDRFSAERPKGSFSTLEIQRTEQGDSAMYLCASSSLAGTYSEQYFGPGTRLTVT.

The rearrangement links TRBV5-5 to TRBJ2-3; D is unresolved. CDR1 is SGHKS, CDR2 YYEKEE, per germline (reference sequence). Trimming took 3 bases from V and 11 from J, leaving 13 bases between them. This CDR3 is 12 amino acids long. CDR3 sequence: CASSSRPMGQYF. The CDR3 region has the DNA TGTGCCAGCAGCTCGAGACCCATGGGGCAGTATTTT.

This clonotype was counted a few times. This chain links TRBV29-1 with TRBJ2-7, with D possibly TRBD2 on 6 matching bases. This CDR3 is built from 14 residues. The germline V and J ends were trimmed by 4 bases and 0 bases, with 13 bases remaining between them. Germline V gene sequence: CDR1 SQVTM, CDR2 ANQGSEA. The CDR3, as DNA: TGCAGCGTTGGGCTAGCGTTCAACTCCTACGAGCAGTACTTC. Its protein is CSVGLAFNSYEQYF.

This sequence joins TRBV25-1 and TRBJ2-1; no clear D gene. Germline CDR1 and CDR2: MGHDK and SYGVNS. Trimming pared 2 bases from V and 4 bases from J, leaving 6 bases between. The CDR3 length is 13 residues. CDR3 sequence reads: CASSELEYNEQFF. The CDR3 DNA is TGTGCCAGCAGTGAACTAGAATACAATGAGCAGTTCTTC.

The V call is TRBV7-9, the J call TRBJ1-2, with unresolved D. The V and J ends lost 3 bases and 6 bases respectively, with 11 bases between them. The CDR3 is 13 amino acids. Germline lookup yields CDR1 SEHNR and CDR2 FQNEAQ (reference sequence). CDR3 sequence: CASSFGPLDGYTF. Written as DNA, the CDR3 is TGTGCCAGCAGCTTTGGGCCGCTTGATGGCTACACCTTC.

The chain employs TRBV20-1 and TRBJ1-1; D ambiguous. The CDR3 spans 13 residues. CDR1 is DFQATT, CDR2 SNEGSKA, per germline (reference sequence). Trimming stripped 6 bases from V and 5 bases from J, with 16 bases between. The CDR3 nucleotides are TGCAGTGCAAGGGTAGGAGCGGGTACTGAAGCTTTCTTT. It codes for CSARVGAGTEAFF.

This clonotype was observed a handful of times. This chain uses TRBV7-2 with TRBJ2-3, with 9 bases fitting TRBD1. Germline CDR1 is SGHTA and CDR2 is FQGNSA. V dropped 5 bases and J dropped 4; count of bases not matched to a gene: 4. The length of the CDR3 is 14 residues. The CDR3 protein is CASSMDRGPDTQYF. CDR3 DNA: TGTGCCAGCAGCATGGACAGGGGACCAGATACGCAGTATTTT. Supplemented by reference TRBV7-2 and TRBJ2-3, the full variable domain reads GAGVSQSPSNKVTEKGKDVELRCDPISGHTALYWYRQSLGQGLEFLIYFQGNSAPDKSGLPSDRFSAERTGGSVSTLTIQRTQQEDSAVYLCASSMDRGPDTQYFGPGTRLTVL.

This clonotype was observed a single time. The V gene is TRBV27, the J gene TRBJ2-1; D may be TRBD1 or TRBD2 (5 bases each). Trimming cost V 6 bases and J 0 bases, with 12 bases left between them. CDR1 and CDR2 (germline): MNHEY, SMNVEV (reference sequence). This CDR3 has 15 amino acids. CDR3 DNA: TGTGCCAGCAGACTAGGGACGAACTCCTACAATGAGCAGTTCTTC. It encodes CASRLGTNSYNEQFF.

The chain employs TRBV24-1 and TRBJ2-7; no firm D call. V lost 5 bases and J lost 5, with 12 bases in between. The CDR3 loop spans 13 amino acids. The germline V gene has CDR1 KGHDR and CDR2 SFDVKD. The CDR3 nucleotides read TGTGCCACCAGTGCGGTCAGCCTTGACGAGCAGTACTTC. Translating gives CATSAVSLDEQYF.